Reported below is one T cell receptor (beta chain). The antigen is unknown. Trimming at V came to 3 bases and at J to 4 bases, leaving 6 bases not matched to a gene. From germline, CDR1 is KGHDR and CDR2 SFDVKD. This CDR3 has 16 amino acids. These data originate in a study of T cell responses to AZD1222 COVID-19 vaccine. General study points: Close to half of spike-specific TCRs reportedly recognize unmutated variant regions. Spike was spanned by vaccine-associated CD4 TCRs, which were dominant at 160-218 and 743-854. It was only a handful of AZD1222 recipients who were seropositive at baseline. Clonal diversity may have been underestimated in mostly white British donors.

Clones were sequenced by immunoSEQ multiplex PCR, and TCRdb holds only the in-frame ones, with some missing. This sample has about 90,000 clones, with roughly 89% found just once. The chain couples TRBV24-1 to TRBJ2-3; 10 bases are shared with TRBD2. The clonotype was recovered from an adult in good health. The specimen comprised peripheral blood, sampled on day 0 of MenACWY control vaccination. The DNA for the CDR3 is TGTGCCACCAGTGATAGGGGTCTAGCGGGAGCAGATACGCAGTATTTT. Its translation: CATSDRGLAGADTQYF.